A single sample gave rise to the 32 T cell receptor beta chains below, sequenced in a study of breast tumors, draining lymph nodes, adjacent tissues. TCRdb recomputed calls from the multiplex PCR reads with MiXCR, one row per CDR3 protein. The sample includes around 230,000 distinct CDR3 sequences, approximately 30% of them seen just once. Axillary draining lymph nodes of breast cancer patients supplied the node samples. Material: axillary lymph node tissue. The receptors were gathered from a female donor with breast cancer. Some clones in this sample may be carry-over from other donors' samples.

The chain uses TRBV6-4 and TRBJ2-3, with 15 bases that match TRBD2. The CDR3 is 19 residues long. Germline-derived CDR1 and CDR2 are MRHNA and SNTAGT. V dropped 6 bases and J dropped 1; count of bases not matched to a gene: 11. CDR3 DNA sequence: TGTGCCAGCAGCCACGCGGGACTAGCGGGAGGTGGGGGCACAGATACGCAGTATTTT. This codes for CASSHAGLAGGGGTDTQYF.

J is TRBJ2-3 and V is TRBV27; 9 bases are a match to TRBD2. Germline-derived CDR1 and CDR2 are MNHEY and SMNVEV (reference sequence). The CDR3 consists of 15 residues. V lost 7 bases and J lost 7; bases outside the gene matches: 12. CDR3 DNA sequence: TGTGCCAGCAATGATAGCGGGAGTAGGAGGAATACGCAGTATTTT. As protein: CASNDSGSRRNTQYF.

For this clonotype: The conserved final phenylalanine or tryptophan is absent from the CDR3, which likely points to a read error. This chain joins TRBV28 and TRBJ1-5; perhaps TRBD1 as D (5 bases). V lost 6 bases, J lost 0 bases, and 12 bases lay in between. The CDR3 totals 15 residues. Germline V CDR1 and CDR2: MDHEN, SYDVKM. This chain's CDR3 is CASRRGTNSNQPQHS. As DNA, the CDR3 is TGTGCCAGCAGGAGAGGGACGAATAGCAATCAGCCCCAGCATTCT.

The table lists this clonotype with a few counts. The junction shows a germline mismatch at one end, possibly a read error. The chain employs TRBV9 and TRBJ2-7, with D perhaps matching TRBD1 or TRBD2 (6 bases each). From germline, CDR1 is SGDLS and CDR2 YYNGEE. The length of the CDR3 is 14 residues. CDR3: CASSGSEGGSEQSF. The CDR3 nucleotides are TGTGCCAGCAGCGGGAGCGAGGGGGGCTCCGAGCAGTCCTTC.

The V and J genes are TRBV14 and TRBJ1-3; D perhaps matches TRBD1 (5 bases). The CDR3 totals 15 residues. CDR1 and CDR2 from the germline V gene are SGHDN and FVKESK. The V end was cut by 4 bases, the J end by 6 bases, with 16 bases between. This CDR3 is CASSPAGAGKNTIYF. The CDR3 coding sequence is TGTGCCAGCAGCCCCGCCGGGGCAGGGAAAAACACCATATATTTT.

Notes on this clonotype: A much larger clone differs by one base, so this may be a read error. The gene calls are TRBV20-1 and TRBJ2-7, with D perhaps TRBD1 (6 bases). Germline CDR1 reads DFQATT; CDR2 reads SNEGSKA (reference sequence). The CDR3 is 11 amino acids. CDR3 nucleotide sequence: TGCAGTGCTAGAACAGGGTACGAGCAGTCCTTC. Translated: CSARTGYEQSF.

The J gene is TRBJ2-7, the V gene TRBV18, with D possibly being TRBD1 (6 bases). Germline V gene sequence: CDR1 KGHSH, CDR2 LQKENI. V lost 1 base to trimming and J lost 5 bases, with 18 bases between them. The CDR3 consists of 16 residues. In DNA form, the CDR3 reads TGTGCCAGCTCACCACGAAGTGGGCAGGGGTGGGACGAGCAGTACTTC. Translation: CASSPRSGQGWDEQYF.

The chain uses TRBV20-1 and TRBJ2-1; TRBD2 agrees at 11 bases. The CDR3 totals 14 residues. The V gene's germline CDR1 is DFQATT and CDR2 SNEGSKA (reference sequence). V was clipped by 8 bases and J by 10 bases; unmatched bases: 13. The CDR3 nucleotides are TGCAGTTTATTCGCTAGCGGGAGGTCACTAGAGCAGTTCTTC. It specifies CSLFASGRSLEQFF.

This clonotype was picked up a small number of times. A read error may be the cause here, since a much bigger clone is one base away. The chain combines TRBV6-6 with TRBJ2-1; TRBD2 is a possible D gene (6 bases). The CDR3 consists of 14 residues. Trimming took 5 bases from V and 8 from J, leaving 16 bases between them. The germline gives CDR1 MNHNY, CDR2 SVGAGI (reference sequence). CDR3 residues: CASSHGTGTDEQFF. The CDR3 DNA follows: TGTGCCAGCAGTCATGGGACTGGGACGGATGAGCAGTTCTTC.

This clonotype was detected many times. The chain employs TRBV11-2 and TRBJ2-7; unclear D gene. CDR3 length equals 15 residues. The germline V gene encodes CDR1 SGHAT and CDR2 FQNNGV. The ends were cut back, 1 base at V and 2 bases at J, with 12 bases in the middle. The CDR3 loop is CASSLAGRPPYEQYF. For the CDR3, the DNA is TGTGCCAGCAGCTTAGCGGGCCGGCCCCCCTACGAGCAGTACTTC.

This clonotype came up many times. J is TRBJ2-2 and V is TRBV7-9, with D perhaps assigned TRBD1 or TRBD2 (5 bases each). The ends were cut back, 7 bases at V and 2 bases at J, with 17 bases in the middle. Germline CDR1 and CDR2: SEHNR and FQNEAQ (reference sequence). This CDR3 has 16 amino acids. This CDR3 reads CASTKLGELNTGELFF. Written as DNA, the CDR3 is TGTGCCAGCACCAAATTGGGGGAGCTAAACACCGGGGAGCTGTTTTTT. Full variable domain (rest looked up from reference TRBV7-9 and TRBJ2-2): DTGVSQNPRHKITKRGQNVTFRCDPISEHNRLYWYRQTLGQGPEFLTYFQNEAQLEKSRLLSDRFSAERPKGSFSTLEIQRTEQGDSAMYLCASTKLGELNTGELFFGEGSRLTVL.

About this clonotype itself: This clone may be a read error of a much larger clone one base away. This chain uses TRBV6-5 with TRBJ1-3; no reliable D call. Germline assignment: CDR1 MNHEY and CDR2 SVGAGI. V was trimmed by 5 bases and J by 0 bases, leaving 11 bases between them. The CDR3 is 15 residues long. The chain's CDR3 is CASSRQPLSGNTIYF. DNA of the CDR3: TGTGCCAGCAGTCGTCAGCCGCTCTCTGGAAACACCATATATTTT.

This clonotype was observed a few times. The chain combines TRBV28 with TRBJ2-2, with 12 bases aligning to TRBD2. CDR1 and CDR2 (germline): MDHEN, SYDVKM. V dropped 5 bases and J dropped 2; count of bases not matched to a gene: 0. CDR3 length equals 15 residues. This chain's CDR3 is CASSGLAGNTGELFF. In DNA form, the CDR3 reads TGTGCCAGCAGTGGACTAGCGGGAAACACCGGGGAGCTGTTTTTT.

The chain employs TRBV27 and TRBJ2-3; D call uncertain. Germline lookup yields CDR1 MNHEY and CDR2 SMNVEV (reference sequence). The CDR3 loop spans 16 amino acids. The germline V and J ends were trimmed by 6 bases and 1 base, with 17 bases remaining between them. For the CDR3, the DNA is TGTGCCAGCAGCCGACGTTCGGACGTAGGCACAGATACGCAGTATTTT. This sequence encodes CASSRRSDVGTDTQYF.

This clonotype was seen many times. This chain links TRBV4-1 with TRBJ2-3, with 13 nucleotides matching TRBD2. This CDR3 contains 16 residues. V shed 6 bases and J 2 bases; nucleotides not matched to a gene: 5. Germline V gene sequence: CDR1 MGHRA, CDR2 YSYEKL. The chain's CDR3 is CASSPGLAGATDTQYF. Here the CDR3 DNA reads TGCGCCAGCAGTCCCGGACTAGCGGGAGCCACAGATACGCAGTATTTT.

This clonotype occurred a few times. This may stem from a read error, because a much larger clone lies one nucleotide away. This rearrangement joins TRBV12-3 or TRBV12-4 to TRBJ2-7; unclear D gene. Trimming cost V 5 bases and J 3 bases, with 14 bases left between them. CDR3 size: 14 residues. CDR3 sequence (DNA): TGTGCCAGCAGTCCCTCCGAGATAAACTACGAGCAGTACTTC. Residues: CASSPSEINYEQYF.

This clonotype was detected ten times or more. V gene TRBV6-2 or TRBV6-3 combines with J gene TRBJ2-1, with TRBD2 identical over 8 bases. The CDR3 contains 13 residues. V gave up 8 bases and J gave up 7 bases; unmatched junction bases: 7. Germline values: CDR1 MNHEY, CDR2 SVGEGT. The chain's CDR3 is CASRLAGWNEQFF. CDR3 nucleotides: TGTGCCAGCCGGTTAGCGGGATGGAATGAGCAGTTCTTC.

The table lists this clonotype with many counts. The chain has TRBV29-1 and TRBJ2-1; possible D gene TRBD2, 5 bases. The CDR3 covers 11 residues. CDR1 and CDR2 from the germline V gene are SQVTM and ANQGSEA. Deletions cut 5 bases from V and 10 bases from J, with 12 bases between. The CDR3 loop is CSVSSPGEQFF. The CDR3 DNA is TGCAGCGTTTCTAGCCCAGGAGAGCAGTTCTTC.

The chain has TRBV7-6 and TRBJ2-3; TRBD2 agrees at 12 bases. Germline loops: CDR1 SGHVS, CDR2 FNYEAQ. The ends lost 7 bases at V and 6 bases at J; junction bases unmatched: 11. The CDR3 spans 16 residues. The CDR3 loop reads CASKALAGGSGDTQYF. The CDR3 DNA sequence: TGTGCCAGCAAAGCCCTAGCGGGAGGGTCAGGGGATACGCAGTATTTT.

This clonotype was seen just once. V gene TRBV11-2 combines with J gene TRBJ1-1, with a weak D call TRBD1 (5 bases). The length of the CDR3 is 19 residues. Germline assignment: CDR1 SGHAT and CDR2 FQNNGV. The ends were cut back, 1 base at V and 5 bases at J, with 26 bases in the middle. CDR3 DNA sequence: TGTGCCAGCAGCTTAGCCCCCGTCCCCCGGGGGGGTAGGAATACTGAAGCTTTCTTT. The encoded protein is CASSLAPVPRGGRNTEAFF.

The table lists this clonotype with many counts. With a much larger clone just one base away, this may be a read error. The rearrangement links TRBV11-1 to TRBJ1-2, with 7 bases matching TRBD1. This CDR3 spans 14 amino acids. Trimming at V came to 2 bases and at J to 4 bases, leaving 4 bases not matched to a gene. Germline CDR1 SGHAT, CDR2 FQDESV (reference sequence). The CDR3 sequence is CASSLQGDTYGYTF. CDR3 in DNA: TGTGCCAGCAGCTTACAGGGGGATACCTATGGCTACACCTTC.

The chain carries TRBV7-3 and TRBJ1-4; TRBD2 aligns across 10 bases. The J call may be in error: the DNA end matches TRBJ2-2 better. This CDR3 has 17 amino acids. Germline CDR1 SGHTA, CDR2 FQGTGA. The CDR3 nucleotides are TGTGCCAGCAGCTTATGGGGGAGCGGGAGGGCCACCGGGGAGCTGTTTTTT. Encoded protein: CASSLWGSGRATGELFF.

There are a few counts of this clonotype. A read error may explain this, as a much larger clone is one base away. This chain uses TRBV30 with TRBJ1-2, with TRBD1 as a possible D gene (5 bases). The germline V gene encodes CDR1 GTSNPN and CDR2 SVGIG (reference sequence). CDR3 length: 15 amino acids. The chain's CDR3 is CAWSIKGIKGYSYTF. The CDR3 DNA follows: TGTGCCTGGAGTATCAAGGGGATAAAGGGCTATAGCTACACCTTC. Complete variable domain (other parts from reference TRBV30 and TRBJ1-2): SQTIHQWPATLVQPVGSPLSLECTVEGTSNPNLYWYRQAAGRGLQLLFYSVGIGQISSEVPQNLSASRPQDRQFILSSKKLLLSDSGFYLCAWSIKGIKGYSYTFGSGTRLTVV.

As to this clonotype: The final CDR3 position lacks the conserved phenylalanine or tryptophan, pointing to a likely read error. Because the CDR3's place on the DNA is in doubt, the DNA is left out and the CDR3 is given as listed by TCRdb. This chain links TRBV2 with TRBJ2-3. The CDR3 is 10 amino acids long, termini counted. Germline V gene data show CDR1 as SNHLY and CDR2 as FYNNEI. The chain's CDR3 is CASSEVGQGL.

This clonotype was recorded at least ten times. The chain employs TRBV14 and TRBJ2-5; D unresolved. This CDR3 is built from 15 residues. The germline V gene has CDR1 SGHDN and CDR2 FVKESK. V was pared by 6 bases and J by 3 bases, with 17 bases between. The DNA for the CDR3 is TGTGCCAGCAGTCACGACACGAAATTTAAAGAGACCCAGTACTTC. It specifies CASSHDTKFKETQYF.

There are many counts of this clonotype. The chain employs TRBV7-8 and TRBJ2-5; D unclear. V shed 0 bases and J shed 6 bases, with 5 bases lying between them. The CDR3 spans 12 residues. Germline CDR1 SGHVS, CDR2 FQNEAQ. The CDR3 is CASSLASQTQYF. DNA for the CDR3: TGTGCCAGCAGCTTAGCCTCTCAGACCCAGTACTTC.

In its sample, this clonotype was seen many times. J is TRBJ2-5 and V is TRBV5-8; D tentatively fits TRBD1 or TRBD2 (5 bases each). The germline V and J ends were trimmed by 6 bases and 8 bases, with 26 bases remaining between them. This CDR3 is built from 16 residues. Germline loops: CDR1 SGHTS, CDR2 YDEGEE. The CDR3 reads CASIMTLAPKGSTQYF. The CDR3 nucleotides read TGTGCCAGCATCATGACGCTAGCCCCAAAGGGGAGCACCCAGTACTTC.

Regarding this clonotype: Possible read error: a much larger clone is one base away. The chain recombines TRBV5-1 with TRBJ2-7; 7 positions agree with TRBD1. Germline CDR1 reads SGHRS; CDR2 reads YFSETQ. The CDR3 sequence is 15 residues long. CDR3 in DNA: TGCGCCAGCAGCCCGATTACAGGGGAGACCCACGAGCAGCACTTC. It is translated as CASSPITGETHEQHF.

The CDR3 DNA reads TGTGCCTGGAGTGACCAGGGTTGGTTGGGTCAGCCCCAGCATTTT. It encodes CAWSDQGWLGQPQHF. The chain recombines TRBV30 with TRBJ1-5; possibly TRBD1 for D (5 bases). The V end lost 1 base, the J end lost 6 bases, and 16 bases lay between the germline ends. The CDR3 is made up of 15 amino acids. Germline CDR1 reads GTSNPN; CDR2 reads SVGIG (reference sequence).

Notes on this clonotype: An end of the junction differs from the germline gene, which may be a read error. V usage is TRBV5-8 and J usage is TRBJ2-3; no definite D call. This CDR3 is built from 15 residues. Per the germline V gene, CDR1 is SGHTS and CDR2 is YDEGEE. CDR3 nucleotides: TGTGCCAGCAGCTTTGGGCGCCAGAGCACTGATACGCAGTATTTT. Translated, it gives CASSFGRQSTDTQYF.

This clonotype was observed at least ten times. This sequence joins TRBV6-1 and TRBJ2-7; 8 nucleotides match TRBD1. The CDR3 length is 15 residues. CDR1 is MNHNS, CDR2 SASEGT, per germline. The trim removed 4 bases at V and 4 bases at J, leaving 9 bases unmatched. CDR3 DNA: TGTGCCAGCAGTGGGGGACAGGAGAGGGTTTACGAGCAGTACTTC. This sequence encodes CASSGGQERVYEQYF.

The chain has TRBV11-2 and TRBJ1-1; tentatively, D is TRBD1 (5 bases). Trimming shortened V by 0 bases and J by 4 bases, and 15 bases separated the two germline ends. The CDR3 sequence is 16 residues long. The V gene's germline CDR1 is SGHAT and CDR2 FQNNGV. The CDR3 here is CASSLEGGRVVTEAFF. DNA for the CDR3: TGTGCCAGCAGCTTAGAAGGCGGCAGGGTGGTCACTGAAGCTTTCTTT.